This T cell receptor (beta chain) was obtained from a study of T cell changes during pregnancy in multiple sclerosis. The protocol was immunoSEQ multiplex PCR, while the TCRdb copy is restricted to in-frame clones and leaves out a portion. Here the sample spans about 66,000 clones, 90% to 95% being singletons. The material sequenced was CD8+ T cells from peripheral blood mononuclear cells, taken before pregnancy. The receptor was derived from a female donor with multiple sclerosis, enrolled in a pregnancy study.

The CDR3 loop reads CASQTNYGYTF. The CDR3 DNA is TGTGCCAGCCAAACTAACTATGGCTACACCTTC. The rearrangement joins TRBV7-8 to TRBJ1-2; the D is unclear. The V gene lost 8 bases and the J gene lost 0 bases, with 4 bases spanning the gap. The CDR3 length is 11 residues. The germline V gene encodes CDR1 SGHVS and CDR2 FQNEAQ.